The TCR beta chain under discussion was sequenced for a study of T cell responses to AZD1222 COVID-19 vaccine. For the study at large: Second doses were pooled across both intervals (about 4 or about 12 weeks). Study-wide results and caveats: At study baseline, merely a handful of AZD1222 recipients were seropositive. Elevations in Spike-specific TCR breadth and depth followed administration of two AZD1222 doses. Spike-spanning, vaccine-associated CD4 TCRs were dominant at 160-218 and 743-854.

Unmatched junction bases numbered 9, after V lost 7 bases and J lost 4 bases. Germline CDR1 reads SNHLY; CDR2 reads FYNNEI. This CDR3 contains 15 residues. This clone was seen only a few times. Its target is not known. Libraries were prepared by immunoSEQ multiplex PCR; TCRdb keeps only in-frame clonotypes and omits some of them. The table includes some 130,000 clones, roughly 89% detected once. This TCR came from an adult in good health. The material was peripheral blood, obtained on day 0 of AZD1222 vaccination. This chain uses TRBV2 with TRBJ2-3, with 9 nucleotides matching TRBD2. CDR3 in DNA: TGTGCCAGCACTCCCATGGCGGGGGGGTCAGATACGCAGTATTTT. It specifies CASTPMAGGSDTQYF.